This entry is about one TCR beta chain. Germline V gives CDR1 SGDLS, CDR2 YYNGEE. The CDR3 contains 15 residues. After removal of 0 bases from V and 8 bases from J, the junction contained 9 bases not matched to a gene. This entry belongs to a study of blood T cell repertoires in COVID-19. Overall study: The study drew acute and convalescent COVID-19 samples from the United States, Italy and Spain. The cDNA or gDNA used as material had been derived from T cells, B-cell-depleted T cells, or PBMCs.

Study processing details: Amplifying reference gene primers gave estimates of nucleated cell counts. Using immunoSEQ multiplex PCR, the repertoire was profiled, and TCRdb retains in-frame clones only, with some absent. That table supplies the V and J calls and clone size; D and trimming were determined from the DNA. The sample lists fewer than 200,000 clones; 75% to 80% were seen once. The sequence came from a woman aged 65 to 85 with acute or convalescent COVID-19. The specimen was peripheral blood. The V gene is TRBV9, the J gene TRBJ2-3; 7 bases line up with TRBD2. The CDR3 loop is CASSVEWGGIGTQYF. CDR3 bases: TGTGCCAGCAGCGTAGAATGGGGAGGGATTGGTACGCAGTATTTT. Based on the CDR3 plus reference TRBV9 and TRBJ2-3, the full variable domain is DSGVTQTPKHLITATGQRVTLRCSPRSGDLSVYWYQQSLDQGLQFLIQYYNGEERAKGNILERFSAQQFPDLHSELNLSSLELGDSALYFCASSVEWGGIGTQYFGPGTRLTVL.